This T cell receptor beta chain came from a study of blood T cells in healthy people across ages. Whole-study findings and limits: Higher diversity and more naive CD4+ cells were features of long-lived donors, compared to aged donors. Per million T cells, TCR beta diversity dropped roughly linearly as age increased. With naive T cell percentage, TCR beta diversity showed a strong correlation.

The junction had 8 bases not matched to a gene; V was cut back by 4 bases and J by 3 bases. In germline, CDR1 is SQVTM, CDR2 ANQGSEA. The CDR3 contains 16 residues. This clonotype was counted between two and nine times. Its antigen is not known. A minimum of 5.5 micrograms of total RNA was extracted per sample. Next came a second PCR, run for roughly 6 to 11 cycles, which used a sample-barcoded 5' primer along with a J-beta primer mix. TCRdb re-derived calls from the 5' RACE reads in MiXCR, one entry per CDR3 protein. The sample includes about 1.1 million distinct CDR3 sequences, approximately 38% seen only once; the top ten take around 13%.

The sequence derives from a man aged 18 to 30 in good health. V is TRBV29-1 and J is TRBJ2-3; 12 bases are shared with TRBD1. Input material: blood. CDR3 sequence (DNA): TGCAGCGTTGTAACGGGACAGGGGGCTGGGACAGATACGCAGTATTTT. Protein sequence: CSVVTGQGAGTDTQYF.